Following are 6 T cell receptor beta chains from one sample sequenced in a study of blood T cell repertoires in COVID-19. The repertoire was sequenced with immunoSEQ multiplex PCR; TCRdb's copy has only in-frame clones and lacks some. The data contain approximately 280,000 clones, 89% of them singletons. Sequencing input: peripheral blood. These TCRs come from an older woman with acute or convalescent COVID-19.

The chain is built from TRBV7-3 and TRBJ2-7, with D tentatively TRBD2 (6 bases). The CDR3 consists of 17 residues. Trimming pared 1 base from V and 2 bases from J, leaving 18 bases between. Germline V lookup: CDR1 SGHTA, CDR2 FQGTGA. The CDR3 DNA reads as TGTGCCAGCAGCTTAATTTCGGTATCGGACTATACCTACGAGCAGTACTTC. It encodes CASSLISVSDYTYEQYF.

The CDR3 sequence is CATRGEAGYNSPLHF. Here the CDR3 DNA reads TGTGCCACACGGGGAGAAGCGGGATATAATTCACCCCTCCACTTT. The chain links TRBV6-5 to TRBJ1-6; D call uncertain. The germline gives CDR1 MNHEY, CDR2 SVGAGI. The CDR3 is made up of 15 amino acids. Trimming shortened V by 10 bases and J by 4 bases, and 17 bases separated the two germline ends.

The chain employs TRBV2 and TRBJ1-5, with D unresolved. The germline V and J ends were trimmed by 9 bases and 3 bases, with 9 bases remaining between them. This CDR3 comprises 12 residues. The germline V gene has CDR1 SNHLY and CDR2 FYNNEI. The CDR3 reads CASSRDNQPQHF. CDR3 DNA: TGTGCCAGTTCAAGAGACAATCAGCCCCAGCATTTT.

The chain recombines TRBV27 with TRBJ2-7; 9 nucleotides match TRBD2. V lost 0 bases and J lost 2; bases outside the gene matches: 2. The CDR3 runs 15 residues. CDR1 and CDR2 (germline): MNHEY, SMNVEV (reference sequence). The CDR3 reads CASSLSGLATYEQYF. The CDR3 DNA sequence: TGTGCCAGCAGTTTATCGGGACTAGCAACCTACGAGCAGTACTTC.

The chain combines TRBV3-1 (or the pseudogene TRBV3-2) with TRBJ2-2; 8 bases align to TRBD1. The CDR3 sequence is 15 residues long. Germline loops: CDR1 LGHDT, CDR2 YNNKEL (reference sequence). The V segment lost 4 bases and the J segment 6 bases; nucleotides outside the gene matches: 7. CDR3 in DNA: TGTGCCAGCAGCCGACAGGGGCCGGCCGCCGGGGAGCTGTTTTTT. Its translation: CASSRQGPAAGELFF.

The genes are TRBV4-1 and TRBJ2-3, with 8 bases fitting TRBD2. CDR3 length equals 19 residues. CDR1 is MGHRA, CDR2 YSYEKL, per germline. J was trimmed by 5 bases and V by 1 base; bases with no gene match: 17. The CDR3 region is CASSQVWVSGIPAVDTQYF. CDR3 in DNA: TGCGCCAGCAGCCAAGTTTGGGTTAGCGGGATCCCCGCGGTAGATACGCAGTATTTT.